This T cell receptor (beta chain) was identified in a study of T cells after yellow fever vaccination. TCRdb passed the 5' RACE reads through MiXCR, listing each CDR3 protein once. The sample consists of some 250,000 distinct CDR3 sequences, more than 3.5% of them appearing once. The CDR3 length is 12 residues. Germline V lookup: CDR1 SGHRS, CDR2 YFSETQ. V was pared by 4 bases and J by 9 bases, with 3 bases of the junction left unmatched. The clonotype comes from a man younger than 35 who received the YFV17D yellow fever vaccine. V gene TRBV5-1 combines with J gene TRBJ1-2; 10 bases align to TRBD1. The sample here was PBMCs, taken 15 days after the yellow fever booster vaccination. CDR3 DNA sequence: TGCGCCAGCAGCCCGGGACAGGGGAGCTACACCTTC. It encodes CASSPGQGSYTF.